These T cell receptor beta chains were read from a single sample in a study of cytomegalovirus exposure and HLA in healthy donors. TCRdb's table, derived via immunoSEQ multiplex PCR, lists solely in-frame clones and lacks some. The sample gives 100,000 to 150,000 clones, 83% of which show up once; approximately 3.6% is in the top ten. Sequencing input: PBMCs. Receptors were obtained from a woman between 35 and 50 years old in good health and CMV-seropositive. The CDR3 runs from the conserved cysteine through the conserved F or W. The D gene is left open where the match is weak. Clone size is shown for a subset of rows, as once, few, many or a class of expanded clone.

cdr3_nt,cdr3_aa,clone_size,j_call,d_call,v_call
TGTGCCAGTAGTATAGTTCAATACAGGGGTGCGAACACTGAAGCTTTCTTT,CASSIVQYRGANTEAFF,few,TRBJ1-1,TRBD1,TRBV19
TGTGCCAGCAGTCCTAGGGACAGGGCGGCCACCGGGGAGCTGTTTTTT,CASSPRDRAATGELFF,-,TRBJ2-2,TRBD1,TRBV7-2
TGTGCCAGCAGCTTACGGTTAACCAATGAGCAGTTCTTC,CASSLRLTNEQFF,-,TRBJ2-1,-,TRBV7-9
TGTGCCAGCAGCTGGGGGCGTGACACTGAAGCTTTCTTT,CASSWGRDTEAFF,-,TRBJ1-1,-,TRBV5-5
TGTGCCAGCAGCTTTGATTACGAGAGGGCCGAGCAGTACTTC,CASSFDYERAEQYF,-,TRBJ2-7,-,TRBV7-9
TGTGCCAGCAGCTTAGATCAAGCAATGATAGAGACCCAGTACTTC,CASSLDQAMIETQYF,-,TRBJ2-5,-,TRBV11-3
TGCGCCAGCAGCTCTCTAGCGGGGCTCTACGAGCAGTACTTC,CASSSLAGLYEQYF,-,TRBJ2-7,TRBD2,TRBV5-1
TGTGCCAGCAGCTTAGGCAGGGCTCCCTACGAGCAGTACTTC,CASSLGRAPYEQYF,few,TRBJ2-7,-,TRBV7-6
TGTGCCAGCAGTAACGGCAGGGGGTCCTACGAGCAGTACTTC,CASSNGRGSYEQYF,once,TRBJ2-7,TRBD1,TRBV6-5
TGTGCCGTTAGAGGGGGACAGTTCACCGGGGAGCTGTTTTTT,CAVRGGQFTGELFF,-,TRBJ2-2,TRBD1,TRBV6-5
TGCGCCAGCAGCCAAGATTGGGGGAGGGGATATAGCAATCAGCCCCAGCATTTT,CASSQDWGRGYSNQPQHF,-,TRBJ1-5,-,TRBV4-1
TGTGCCAGCAGTTCCCCAGGGGCGGATGGCTACACCTTC,CASSSPGADGYTF,-,TRBJ1-2,-,TRBV27
TGTGCCAGCAGCGGGACAGGCTCCTACGAGCAGTACTTC,CASSGTGSYEQYF,-,TRBJ2-7,TRBD1,TRBV7-9
TGTGCCAGCAGCGCCCTAGCGGGAGATGCCTCCTACGAGCAGTACTTC,CASSALAGDASYEQYF,-,TRBJ2-7,TRBD2,TRBV9
TGTGCCAGCAGCTTGGAAGTCGCGGGGACTAGCGGGAGAAGAGGGGAGCTGTTTTTT,CASSLEVAGTSGRRGELFF,-,TRBJ2-2,TRBD2,TRBV5-6
TGTGCCAGCAGTGAACTGGCAGAGACCGGGAGCTCTGGAAACACCATATATTTT,CASSELAETGSSGNTIYF,-,TRBJ1-3,-,TRBV25-1
TGTGCCAGCAGCGTAGTATCGAGTAGCATTGAGGGTCCTGGGGCCAACGTCCTGACTTTC,CASSVVSSSIEGPGANVLTF,once,TRBJ2-6,-,TRBV9
TGTGCCAGCAGTGCCGGACAGGGGATTGACTATGGCTACACCTTC,CASSAGQGIDYGYTF,-,TRBJ1-2,TRBD1,TRBV2
TGTGCCAGCAGTGAAGTAGGACTTAGTAACTATGGCTACACCTTC,CASSEVGLSNYGYTF,-,TRBJ1-2,-,TRBV6-1
TGTGCCAGCAGCCCTCGGGGACTAGCGGGAGCCAAAAACATTCAGTACTTC,CASSPRGLAGAKNIQYF,-,TRBJ2-4,TRBD2,TRBV7-9
TGTGCCAGCAGCTTTACAGGGACGAGTTACAATGAGCAGTTCTTC,CASSFTGTSYNEQFF,-,TRBJ2-1,-,TRBV5-6
TGTGCCATCGACCCGGGACTAGCGGACTCCTACAATGAGCAGTTCTTC,CAIDPGLADSYNEQFF,once,TRBJ2-1,TRBD2,TRBV6-6
TGTGCCAGCAGCCAAACAGGGGTGGGGTCCGGGGAGCTGTTTTTT,CASSQTGVGSGELFF,-,TRBJ2-2,TRBD1,TRBV6-5
TGTGCCAGCATTGGGACTAGCGGCTCCCCCTACGAGCAGTACTTC,CASIGTSGSPYEQYF,-,TRBJ2-7,TRBD2,TRBV27
TGTGCCAGCAGCTTCACAGGGGGCGGCGAGCAGTACTTC,CASSFTGGGEQYF,-,TRBJ2-7,TRBD1,TRBV7-8
TGTGCCAGCTCACCACCGGAGCGGGAGATCAACGAGCAGTACTTC,CASSPPEREINEQYF,once,TRBJ2-7,TRBD2,TRBV18
TGTGCCTGGAGTTCGCGACAGGAGAATTCACCCCTCCACTTT,CAWSSRQENSPLHF,-,TRBJ1-6,-,TRBV30
TGTGCCACCAGCACCCCCTCGGGAAGGACTGAAGCTTTCTTT,CATSTPSGRTEAFF,-,TRBJ1-1,-,TRBV15
TGTGCCAGCTCCTTAAGCGGACAGGGAGCCCAGCCCCAGCATTTT,CASSLSGQGAQPQHF,-,TRBJ1-5,TRBD1,TRBV18
TGTGCCAGCAGCTTGGATCGAGGATCGAGAAACACCATATATTTT,CASSLDRGSRNTIYF,-,TRBJ1-3,-,TRBV5-8
TGTGCCTGGAGTGTACGACGGGGTAGCACTGAAGCTTTCTTT,CAWSVRRGSTEAFF,-,TRBJ1-1,-,TRBV30
TGCGCCAGCAGCCAAGTAGTCAATCCGGGCTCCCAGGGGGTGCAGTACTTC,CASSQVVNPGSQGVQYF,-,TRBJ2-7,TRBD1,TRBV4-1
TGTGCCAGCAGCCACGCGGTTTCCTACAATGAGCAGTTCTTC,CASSHAVSYNEQFF,-,TRBJ2-1,-,TRBV11-2
TGTGCCAGCAGTTACCCACCGGGTCGGCAGGGTTATGGCTACACCTTC,CASSYPPGRQGYGYTF,once,TRBJ1-2,-,TRBV6-5
TGTGCCAGCAGCTTAGAGGCTAGCGCGAGCACAGATACGCAGTATTTT,CASSLEASASTDTQYF,few,TRBJ2-3,-,TRBV7-3
TGTGCCAGTAGAAATACGGGAGTGGGAGATACGCAGTATTTT,CASRNTGVGDTQYF,-,TRBJ2-3,-,TRBV19
TGTGCCAGCAGCTCGGACAGGGAGGTAGATACGCAGTATTTT,CASSSDREVDTQYF,-,TRBJ2-3,TRBD1,TRBV5-4
TGTGCCAGCAGCTTAAACAGGTTCTACGAGCAGTACTTC,CASSLNRFYEQYF,-,TRBJ2-7,-,TRBV7-3
TGTGCCAGCAGTGAAGGGGGGCTAGCGGTCCAAGAGACCCAGTACTTC,CASSEGGLAVQETQYF,-,TRBJ2-5,-,TRBV25-1
TGTGCCAGCAGCTTAGGGGCAGGGATGCAAGAGACCCAGTACTTC,CASSLGAGMQETQYF,-,TRBJ2-5,-,TRBV7-8
TGTGCCAGCAGCTTACTAGCGGGGATATACAATGAGCAGTTCTTC,CASSLLAGIYNEQFF,-,TRBJ2-1,TRBD2,TRBV7-3
TGTGCCAGCAGCGTAGATGGGAGGGTCGCGTTTACAGATACGCAGTATTTT,CASSVDGRVAFTDTQYF,-,TRBJ2-3,TRBD2,TRBV9
TGTGCCAGCAGCCGCGGGGACGGGCAGGTCGGGGAGCTGTTTTTT,CASSRGDGQVGELFF,-,TRBJ2-2,-,TRBV7-3
TGTGCCAGCAGTCCGGGACTTAGTCTCACCGGGGAGCTGTTTTTT,CASSPGLSLTGELFF,-,TRBJ2-2,-,TRBV6-5
TGTGCCAGCAGCTTGGGGCTAGCGGGCGCCCTGTATTTT,CASSLGLAGALYF,few,TRBJ2-3,TRBD2,TRBV5-4
TGTGCCAGTGGACTAGCGGGTCTTATCTACGAGCAGTACTTC,CASGLAGLIYEQYF,-,TRBJ2-7,TRBD2,TRBV2
TGCGCCAGCAGCCCCCCTGAAGGGACAGGGGGCCGCAATGAGCAGTTCTTC,CASSPPEGTGGRNEQFF,-,TRBJ2-1,TRBD1,TRBV5-1
TGCGCCAGCAGCTTAGGGACAGGGAGCACTCAGTACTTC,CASSLGTGSTQYF,-,TRBJ2-7,TRBD1,TRBV5-1
TGTGCCTGGCCAACCTGGAGGGACAGTAGCTACGAGCAGTACTTC,CAWPTWRDSSYEQYF,-,TRBJ2-7,-,TRBV30